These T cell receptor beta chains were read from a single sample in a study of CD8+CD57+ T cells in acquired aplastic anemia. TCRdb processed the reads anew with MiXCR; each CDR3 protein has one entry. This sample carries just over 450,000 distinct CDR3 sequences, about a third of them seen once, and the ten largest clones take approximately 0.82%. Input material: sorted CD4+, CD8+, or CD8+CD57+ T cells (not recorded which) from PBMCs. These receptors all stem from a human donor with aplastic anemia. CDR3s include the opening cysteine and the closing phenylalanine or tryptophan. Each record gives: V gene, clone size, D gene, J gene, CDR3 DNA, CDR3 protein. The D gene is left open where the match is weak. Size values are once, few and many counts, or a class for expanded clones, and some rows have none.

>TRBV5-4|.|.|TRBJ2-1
TGTGCCAGCAGCATTGACAGGCAAAATGAGCAGTTCTTC
CASSIDRQNEQFF
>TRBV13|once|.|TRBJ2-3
TGTGCCAGCAGTTTAGGTGGTACCGTTAGCAATCAGCCCCAGTATTTT
CASSLGGTVSNQPQYF
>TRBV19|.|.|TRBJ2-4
TGTGCCAGCTCGATGCAAGGGGGAGCCAAAAACATTCAGTACTTC
CASSMQGGAKNIQYF
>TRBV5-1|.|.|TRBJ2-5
TGCGCCAGCAGCTTTAGCGGCCAAGAGACCCAGTGCTTC
CASSFSGQETQCF
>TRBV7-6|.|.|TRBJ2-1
TGTGCCAGCAGCTTAGTACTAGCTGCCAATGAGCAGTTCTTC
CASSLVLAANEQFF
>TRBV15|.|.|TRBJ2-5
TGTGCCACCAGCAGAGATATTGGGGTCCTGGAGACCCAGTACTTC
CATSRDIGVLETQYF
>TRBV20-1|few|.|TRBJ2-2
TGCAGTGCTCTCGTTGGGGGGCGGACCACCGGGGAGCTGTTTTTT
CSALVGGRTTGELFF
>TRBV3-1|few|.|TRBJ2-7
TGTGCCAGCAGCCAAGATGTCGGATCCTACGAGCAGTACTTC
CASSQDVGSYEQYF
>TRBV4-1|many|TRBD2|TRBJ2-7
TGCGCCAGCAGCTTGGAAGCGGGAGGCGAGCAGTACTTC
CASSLEAGGEQYF
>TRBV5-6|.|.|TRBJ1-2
TGTGCCAGCAGCTCTGGCACAGTCTACGGCTACACCTTC
CASSSGTVYGYTF
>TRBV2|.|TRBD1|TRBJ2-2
TGTGCCAGCGGGGGGACAGGGACCGCGAACACCGGGGAGCTGTTTTTT
CASGGTGTANTGELFF
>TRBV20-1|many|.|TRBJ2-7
TGCAGTGCTGCAGGGATTTCCTACGAGCAGTACTTC
CSAAGISYEQYF
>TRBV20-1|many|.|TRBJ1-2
TGCAGTGCGTCGTACAGGAACTATGGCTACACCTTC
CSASYRNYGYTF
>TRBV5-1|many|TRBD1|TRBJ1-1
TGCGCCAGCAGCGGGGGACAGGGTGAAGCTTTCTTT
CASSGGQGEAFF
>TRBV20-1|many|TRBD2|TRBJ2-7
TGCAGTGCTAGAGATTGGGCTCTAGCGGGAGGGTGGCAGTACTTC
CSARDWALAGGWQYF
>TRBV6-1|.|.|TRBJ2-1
TGTGCCAGCAGCACTCACAATGAGCAGTTCTTC
CASSTHNEQFF
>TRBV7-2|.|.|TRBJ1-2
TGTGCCAGCACTCGTTCCATACGAGGCTACACCTTC
CASTRSIRGYTF
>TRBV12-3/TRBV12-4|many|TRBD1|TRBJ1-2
TGTGCCAGCCGAGGGACAGGGTACTATGGCTACACCTTC
CASRGTGYYGYTF
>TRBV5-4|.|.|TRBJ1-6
TGTGCCAGCAGCTACAGTGATTCACCCCTCCACTTT
CASSYSDSPLHF
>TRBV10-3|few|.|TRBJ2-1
TGTGCCAGCCACCAGGGCTACAATGAGCAGTTCTTC
CASHQGYNEQFF
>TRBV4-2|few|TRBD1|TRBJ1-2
TGTGCCAGCAGCCAAGTATCAGGGGGATTCTATGGCTACACCTTC
CASSQVSGGFYGYTF
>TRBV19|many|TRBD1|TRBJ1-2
TGTGCCAGTAGGACTCCCGGGACAGCCACTCTTAACTATGGCTACACCTTC
CASRTPGTATLNYGYTF
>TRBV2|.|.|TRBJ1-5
TGTGCCAGCAGCGTGGGGTGGGGACAGCCCCAGCATTTT
CASSVGWGQPQHF
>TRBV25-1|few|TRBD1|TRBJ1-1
TGTGCCAGCACTATACCAGGACAGGGGAACACTGAAGCTTTCTTT
CASTIPGQGNTEAFF
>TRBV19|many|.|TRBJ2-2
TGTGCCAGTAGTATAGAGAGTAGTTGGAGGGAGCTGTTTTTT
CASSIESSWRELFF
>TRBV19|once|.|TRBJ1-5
TGTGCCAGTAGTAAAGGTCAGGGTGGTTATAGCAATCAGCCCCAGCATTTT
CASSKGQGGYSNQPQHF
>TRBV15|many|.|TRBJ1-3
TGTGCCACCAGCAGAGATCCGGGGGAAGGAAACACCATATATTTT
CATSRDPGEGNTIYF
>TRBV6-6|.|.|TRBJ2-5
TGTGCCAGCAGTTACTCGGCAGTCCAAGAGACCCAGTACTTC
CASSYSAVQETQYF
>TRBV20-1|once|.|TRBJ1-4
TGCAGTGCTAGGCAGGGTAGTGAAAAACTGTCTTTT
CSARQGSEKLSF
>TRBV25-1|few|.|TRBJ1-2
TGTGCCAGCAGTGCAGCGACAGGTTATGGCTACACCTTC
CASSAATGYGYTF